The clone carrying this TCR beta chain has only one observation. The study drew participants aged about 18 to 89 years from roughly 25 US areas. In Cohort 3, a recovered donor had either two negative PCRs, clearance, or symptom resolution. V was trimmed by 6 bases and J by 5 bases, leaving 13 bases between them. The CDR3 is 14 amino acids. CDR1 and CDR2 from the germline V gene are MGHRA and YSYEKL. This specimen belongs to a study of blood T cell repertoires in COVID-19. At the level of the study: The study drew acute and convalescent COVID-19 samples from the United States, Italy and Spain.

Authors' methods: Estimation of nucleated cell counts was performed using reference gene primer amplification. TCRdb's table, derived via immunoSEQ multiplex PCR, lists solely in-frame clones and lacks some. D and trimming were read from the DNA, whereas the V and J calls and clone size are those reported in that table. The repertoire holds over 400,000 clones, around nine tenths seen once, with 7% to 10% in the top ten. The chain uses TRBV4-1 and TRBJ1-4, with D maybe TRBD1 (5 bases). The specimen was PBMCs or T cells enriched from blood (not recorded which). The clonotype originates from a woman aged 60-70 years who had recovered from COVID-19. The DNA of the CDR3 is TGCGCCAGCAGGCAATTACGGGGGAATGAAAAACTGTTTTTT. It translates to CASRQLRGNEKLFF.